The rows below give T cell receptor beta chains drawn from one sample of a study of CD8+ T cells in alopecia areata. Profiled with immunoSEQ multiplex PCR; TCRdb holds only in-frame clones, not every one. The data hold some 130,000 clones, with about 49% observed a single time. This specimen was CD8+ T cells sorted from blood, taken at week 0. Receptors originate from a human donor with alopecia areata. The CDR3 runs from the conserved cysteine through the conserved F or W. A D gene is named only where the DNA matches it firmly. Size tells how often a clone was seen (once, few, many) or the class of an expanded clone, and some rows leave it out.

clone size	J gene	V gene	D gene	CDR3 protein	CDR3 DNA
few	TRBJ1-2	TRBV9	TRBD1	CASSVSADRGNGYTF	TGTGCCAGCAGCGTATCGGCGGACAGGGGGAACGGCTACACCTTC
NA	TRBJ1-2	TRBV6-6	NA	CASSGPTENIYGYTF	TGTGCCAGCAGTGGCCCGACGGAGAATATCTATGGCTACACCTTC
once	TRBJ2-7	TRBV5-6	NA	CASSLGYRSSMEQYF	TGTGCCAGCAGCTTGGGGTACAGGTCGTCTATGGAGCAGTACTTC
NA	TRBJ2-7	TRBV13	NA	CASSLGLGHYEQYF	TGTGCCAGCAGCTTAGGGCTTGGACACTACGAGCAGTACTTC
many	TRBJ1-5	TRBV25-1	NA	CASSGVSSNQPQHF	TGTGCCAGCAGCGGGGTTTCTAGCAATCAGCCCCAGCATTTT
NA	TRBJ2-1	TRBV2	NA	CASASGNEQFF	TGTGCCAGCGCGTCTGGCAATGAGCAGTTCTTC
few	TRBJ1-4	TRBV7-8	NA	CASSSQGGNEKLFF	TGTGCCAGCAGTTCCCAGGGAGGGAATGAAAAACTGTTTTTT
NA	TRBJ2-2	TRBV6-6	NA	CASSEDTGELFF	TGTGCCAGCAGTGAGGATACCGGGGAGCTGTTTTTT
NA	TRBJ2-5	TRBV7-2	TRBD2	CASSSGLAGGWETQYF	TGTGCCAGCAGCTCGGGACTAGCGGGGGGATGGGAGACCCAGTACTTC
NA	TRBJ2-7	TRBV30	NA	CAWSVRAGPYEQYF	TGTGCCTGGAGTGTACGGGCAGGGCCATACGAGCAGTACTTC
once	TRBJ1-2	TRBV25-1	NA	CASSESQVDGYTF	TGTGCCAGCAGTGAGAGTCAGGTGGATGGCTACACCTTC
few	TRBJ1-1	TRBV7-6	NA	CASSPGTHNTEAFF	TGTGCCAGCAGCCCCGGGACACATAACACTGAAGCTTTCTTT
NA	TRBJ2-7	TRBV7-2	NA	CASSFSGSSSSYEQYF	TGTGCCAGCAGCTTCTCGGGATCCTCCTCCTCCTACGAGCAGTACTTC
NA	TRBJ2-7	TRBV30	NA	CAIDLGSYEQYF	TGTGCCATCGACCTCGGGTCCTACGAGCAGTACTTC
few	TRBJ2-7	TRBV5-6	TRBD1	CASSFFLGQAYEQYF	TGTGCCAGCAGCTTCTTCTTGGGACAGGCCTACGAGCAGTACTTC
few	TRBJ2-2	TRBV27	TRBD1	CASSPGQGYTGELFF	TGTGCCAGCAGCCCCGGACAGGGCTACACCGGGGAGCTGTTTTTT
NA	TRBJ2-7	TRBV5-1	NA	CASSPRAPVGYEQYF	TGCGCCAGCAGCCCTCGGGCCCCGGTGGGATACGAGCAGTACTTC
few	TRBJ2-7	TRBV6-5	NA	CASSGLGSSYEQYF	TGTGCCAGCAGTGGTCTGGGCAGCTCCTACGAGCAGTACTTC
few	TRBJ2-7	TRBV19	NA	CASSAWDRSYEQYF	TGTGCCAGTAGTGCCTGGGACCGATCCTACGAGCAGTACTTC
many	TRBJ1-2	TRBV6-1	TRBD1	CASSEAGTGGYGYTF	TGTGCCAGCAGTGAAGCCGGGACAGGGGGCTATGGCTACACCTTC
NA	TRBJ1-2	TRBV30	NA	CAWSHSVGYTF	TGTGCCTGGAGTCACAGCGTTGGCTACACCTTC
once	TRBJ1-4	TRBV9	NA	CASKGVSNEKLFF	TGTGCCAGCAAAGGAGTGTCGAATGAAAAACTGTTTTTT
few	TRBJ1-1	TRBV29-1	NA	CSVVGIETEAFF	TGCAGCGTTGTGGGGATTGAAACTGAAGCTTTCTTT
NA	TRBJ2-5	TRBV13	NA	CASRDGAQETQYF	TGTGCCAGCAGGGACGGGGCTCAAGAGACCCAGTACTTC